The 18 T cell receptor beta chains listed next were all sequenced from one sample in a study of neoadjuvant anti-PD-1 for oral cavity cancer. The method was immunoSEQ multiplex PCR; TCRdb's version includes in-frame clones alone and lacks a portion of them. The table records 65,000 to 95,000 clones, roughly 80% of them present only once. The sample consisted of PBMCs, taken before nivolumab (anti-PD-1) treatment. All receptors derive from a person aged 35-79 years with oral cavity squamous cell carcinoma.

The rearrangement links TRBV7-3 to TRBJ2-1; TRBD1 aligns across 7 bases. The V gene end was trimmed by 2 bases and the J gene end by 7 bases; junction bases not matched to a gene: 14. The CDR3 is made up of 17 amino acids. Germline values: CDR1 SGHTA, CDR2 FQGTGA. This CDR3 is CASSLGRAQGDSNEQFF. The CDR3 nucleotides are TGTGCCAGCAGCTTAGGACGGGCTCAGGGGGACAGTAATGAGCAGTTCTTC.

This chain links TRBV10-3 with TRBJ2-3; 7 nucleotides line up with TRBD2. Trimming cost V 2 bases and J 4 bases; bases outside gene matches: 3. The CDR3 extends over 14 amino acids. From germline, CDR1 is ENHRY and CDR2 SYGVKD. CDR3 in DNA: TGTGCCATCAGTGAGGGACTAGACCCAGATACGCAGTATTTT. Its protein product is CAISEGLDPDTQYF.

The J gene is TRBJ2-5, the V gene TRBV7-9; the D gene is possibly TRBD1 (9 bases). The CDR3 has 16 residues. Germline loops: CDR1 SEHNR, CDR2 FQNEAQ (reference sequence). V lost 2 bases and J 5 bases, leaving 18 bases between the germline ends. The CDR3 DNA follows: TGTGCCAGCAGCTTACGGGGGGGACAGGGACCGGAGACCCAGTACTTC. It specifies CASSLRGGQGPETQYF.

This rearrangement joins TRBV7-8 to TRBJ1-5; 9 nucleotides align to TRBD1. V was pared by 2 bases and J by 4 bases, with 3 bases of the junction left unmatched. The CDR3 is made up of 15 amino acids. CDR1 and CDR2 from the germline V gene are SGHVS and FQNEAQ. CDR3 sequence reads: CASSLLDRGNQPQHF. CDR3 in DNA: TGTGCCAGCAGCTTACTGGACAGGGGAAATCAGCCCCAGCATTTT.

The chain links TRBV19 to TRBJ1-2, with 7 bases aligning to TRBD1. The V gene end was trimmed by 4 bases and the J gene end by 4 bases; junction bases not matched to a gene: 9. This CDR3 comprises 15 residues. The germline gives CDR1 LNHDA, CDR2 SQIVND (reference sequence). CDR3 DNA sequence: TGTGCCAGTAGTAGAACTAGGGGGCCCGGCTATGGCTACACCTTC. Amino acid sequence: CASSRTRGPGYGYTF.

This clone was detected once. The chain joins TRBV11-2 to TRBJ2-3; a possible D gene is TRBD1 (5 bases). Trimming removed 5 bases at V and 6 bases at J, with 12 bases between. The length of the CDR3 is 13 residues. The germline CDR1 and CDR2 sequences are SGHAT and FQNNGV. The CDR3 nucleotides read TGTGCCAGCAGCCCAGGGCGTTTCGATACGCAGTATTTT. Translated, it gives CASSPGRFDTQYF.

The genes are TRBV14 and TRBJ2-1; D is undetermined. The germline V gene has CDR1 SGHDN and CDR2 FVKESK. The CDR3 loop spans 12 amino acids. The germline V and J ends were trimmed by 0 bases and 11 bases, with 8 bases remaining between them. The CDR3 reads CASSQDRVQQFF. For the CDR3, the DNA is TGTGCCAGCAGCCAAGATAGGGTACAGCAGTTCTTC. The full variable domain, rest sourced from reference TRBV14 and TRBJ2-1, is EAGVTQFPSHSVIEKGQTVTLRCDPISGHDNLYWYRRVMGKEIKFLLHFVKESKQDESGMPNNRFLAERTGGTYSTLKVQPAELEDSGVYFCASSQDRVQQFFGPGTRLTVL.

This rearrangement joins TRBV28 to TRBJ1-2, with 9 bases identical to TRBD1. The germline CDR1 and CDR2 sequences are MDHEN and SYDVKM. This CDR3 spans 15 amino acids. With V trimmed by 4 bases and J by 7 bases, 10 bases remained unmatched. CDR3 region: CASSSVTWDRAGYTF. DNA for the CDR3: TGTGCCAGCAGTTCGGTTACGTGGGACAGGGCTGGCTACACCTTC.

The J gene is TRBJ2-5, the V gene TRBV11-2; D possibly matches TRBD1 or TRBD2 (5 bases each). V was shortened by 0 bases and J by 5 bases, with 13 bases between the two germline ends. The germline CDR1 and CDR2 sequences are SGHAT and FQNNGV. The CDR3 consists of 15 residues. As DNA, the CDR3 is TGTGCCAGCAGCTTAGAGAGGGGCAGGCTGGAGACCCAGTACTTC. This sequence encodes CASSLERGRLETQYF.

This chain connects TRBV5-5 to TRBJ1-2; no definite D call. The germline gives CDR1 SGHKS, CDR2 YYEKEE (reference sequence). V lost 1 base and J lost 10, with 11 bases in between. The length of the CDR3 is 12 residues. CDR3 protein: CASSLSGSAYTF. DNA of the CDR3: TGTGCCAGCAGCTTGTCGGGCAGCGCCTACACCTTC.

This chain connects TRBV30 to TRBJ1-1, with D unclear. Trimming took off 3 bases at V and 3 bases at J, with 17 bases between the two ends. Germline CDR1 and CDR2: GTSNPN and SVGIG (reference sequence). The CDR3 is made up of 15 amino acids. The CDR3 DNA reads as TGTGCCTGGAGACCACCGCCCGCGGGGTACACTGAAGCTTTCTTT. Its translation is CAWRPPPAGYTEAFF.

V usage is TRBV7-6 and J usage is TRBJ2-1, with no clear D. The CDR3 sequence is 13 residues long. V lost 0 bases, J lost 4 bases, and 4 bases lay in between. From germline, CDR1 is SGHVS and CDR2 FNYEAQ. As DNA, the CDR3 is TGTGCCAGCAGCTTAGCTAGATACAATGAGCAGTTCTTC. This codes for CASSLARYNEQFF.

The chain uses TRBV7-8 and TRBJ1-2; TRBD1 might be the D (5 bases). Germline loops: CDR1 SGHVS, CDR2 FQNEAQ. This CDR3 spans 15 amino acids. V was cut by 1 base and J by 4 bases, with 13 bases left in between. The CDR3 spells CASSLEVGRSYGYTF. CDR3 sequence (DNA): TGTGCCAGCAGCTTAGAAGTGGGACGTAGCTATGGCTACACCTTC.

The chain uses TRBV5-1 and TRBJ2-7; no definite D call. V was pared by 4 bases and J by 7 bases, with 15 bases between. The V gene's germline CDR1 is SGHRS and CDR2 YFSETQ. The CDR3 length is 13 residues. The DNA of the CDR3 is TGCGCCAGCAGCCTCGCGCTCCGCACAGAGCAGTACTTC. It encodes CASSLALRTEQYF.

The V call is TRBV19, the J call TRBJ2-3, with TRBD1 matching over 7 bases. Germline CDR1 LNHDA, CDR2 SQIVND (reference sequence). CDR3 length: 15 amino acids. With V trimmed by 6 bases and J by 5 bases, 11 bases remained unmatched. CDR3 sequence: CASSETGQTVDTQYF. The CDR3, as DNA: TGTGCCAGTAGCGAAACGGGACAGACAGTAGATACGCAGTATTTT. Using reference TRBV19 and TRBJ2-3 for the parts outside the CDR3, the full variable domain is DGGITQSPKYLFRKEGQNVTLSCEQNLNHDAMYWYRQDPGQGLRLIYYSQIVNDFQKGDIAEGYSVSREKKESFPLTVTSAQKNPTAFYLCASSETGQTVDTQYFGPGTRLTVL.

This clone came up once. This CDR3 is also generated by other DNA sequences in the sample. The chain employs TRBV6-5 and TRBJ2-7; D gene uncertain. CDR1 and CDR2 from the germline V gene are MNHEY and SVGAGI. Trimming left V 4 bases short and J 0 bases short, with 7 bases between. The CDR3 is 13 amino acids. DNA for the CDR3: TGTGCCAGCAGTTCCGGAGACTCCTACGAGCAGTACTTC. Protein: CASSSGDSYEQYF.

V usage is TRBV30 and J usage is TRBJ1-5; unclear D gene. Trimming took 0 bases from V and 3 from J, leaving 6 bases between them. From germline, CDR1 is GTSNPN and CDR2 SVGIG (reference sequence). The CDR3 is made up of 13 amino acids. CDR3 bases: TGTGCCTGGAGTGTAGAGCACAATCAGCCCCAGCATTTT. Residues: CAWSVEHNQPQHF.

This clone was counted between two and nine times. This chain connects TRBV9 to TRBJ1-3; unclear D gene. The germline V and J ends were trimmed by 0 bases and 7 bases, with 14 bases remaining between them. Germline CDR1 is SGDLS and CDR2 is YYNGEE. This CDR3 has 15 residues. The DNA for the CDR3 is TGTGCCAGCAGCGTAGGGGAGAGGGTTATGAACACCATATATTTT. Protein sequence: CASSVGERVMNTIYF. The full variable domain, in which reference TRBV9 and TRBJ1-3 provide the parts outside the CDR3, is DSGVTQTPKHLITATGQRVTLRCSPRSGDLSVYWYQQSLDQGLQFLIQYYNGEERAKGNILERFSAQQFPDLHSELNLSSLELGDSALYFCASSVGERVMNTIYFGEGSWLTVV.